The clone carrying this TCR beta chain was counted ten times or more. Axillary draining lymph nodes of breast cancer patients supplied the node samples. This record belongs to a study of breast tumors, draining lymph nodes, adjacent tissues. TCRdb re-called the multiplex PCR reads with MiXCR, one entry per CDR3 protein. Of more than 80,000 distinct CDR3 sequences in the sample, roughly 33% were seen once. Sequences were obtained from axillary lymph node tissue. The source is a female donor with breast cancer. Some clones in this sample may be carry-over from other donors' samples.

The CDR3 region is CASSPLSGEAGNTIYF. The CDR3 DNA is TGTGCCAGCAGCCCCCTTTCAGGGGAGGCTGGAAACACCATATATTTT. The gene calls are TRBV3-1 and TRBJ1-3, with D possibly matching TRBD1 (6 bases). The CDR3 is made up of 16 amino acids. Trimming stripped 4 bases from V and 2 bases from J, with 15 bases between. The germline V gene encodes CDR1 LGHDT and CDR2 YNNKEL (reference sequence).